This T cell receptor (beta chain) was sequenced during a study of shared clonotypes between healthy human individuals. Overall study: Every donor yielded three CD4 naive, three CD4 memory, two CD8 naive and one CD8 memory plate.

Of note for this clone: As yet, its antigen is unknown.

Study-wide points: An effect of sequencing depth on clonotype sharing among donors was expected.

This table comes from immunoSEQ multiplex PCR, and its TCRdb copy is limited to in-frame clones, with some not included. The sample comprises 150,000 to 200,000 clones, around 93% of which are singletons, and roughly 0.07% rests with the top ten. The V gene's germline CDR1 is SEHNR and CDR2 FQNEAQ (reference sequence). Trimming removed 5 bases from V and 3 bases from J; junction bases left unmatched: 6. The CDR3 is made up of 14 amino acids. The chain joins TRBV7-9 to TRBJ2-7; 8 bases line up with TRBD1. The sample consisted of naive CD4+ T cells sorted from blood. Noted subset: CD45RA+ positively selected. The clonotype was recovered from a woman in her 30s in good health. CDR3 in amino acids: CASSRQGNNYEQYF. Here the CDR3 DNA reads TGTGCCAGCAGCCGACAGGGGAATAACTACGAGCAGTACTTC.